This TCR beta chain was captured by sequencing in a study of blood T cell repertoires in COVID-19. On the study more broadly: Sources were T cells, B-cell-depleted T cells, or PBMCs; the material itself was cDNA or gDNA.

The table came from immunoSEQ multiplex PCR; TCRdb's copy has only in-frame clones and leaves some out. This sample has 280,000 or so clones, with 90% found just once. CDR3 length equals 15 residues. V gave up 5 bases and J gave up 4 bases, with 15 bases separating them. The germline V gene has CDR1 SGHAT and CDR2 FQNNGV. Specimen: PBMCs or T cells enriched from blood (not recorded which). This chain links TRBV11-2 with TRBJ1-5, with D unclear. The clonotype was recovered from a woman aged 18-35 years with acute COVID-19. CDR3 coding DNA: TGTGCCAGCAGCCAGACGGGGAATCCGAATCAGCCCCAGCATTTT. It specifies CASSQTGNPNQPQHF.